One TCR beta chain is described in this entry. The data belong to a study of early T cells in non-severe SARS-CoV-2 infection. Unique molecular identifier tags were affixed to discrete cDNA molecules. One entry per CDR3 protein, called by TCRdb with MiXCR from the 5' RACE reads. The data contain around 57,000 distinct CDR3 sequences, roughly 6.5% of them seen just once; the ten biggest clones take up 3% to 4.5%. The source of this sequence is an adult who was a healthcare worker with PCR-confirmed SARS-CoV-2 infection or an uninfected control (not recorded which). Material: whole blood.

The CDR3 sequence: CASSLEPRDRWRDEQYF. The CDR3 nucleotides read TGTGCCAGCAGCTTGGAGCCCCGGGACAGGTGGAGGGACGAGCAGTACTTC. The genes are TRBV5-5 and TRBJ2-7; 8 nucleotides align to TRBD1. This CDR3 contains 17 residues. Per germline, CDR1 SGHKS and CDR2 YYEKEE (reference sequence). V lost 0 bases and J lost 5; bases outside the gene matches: 13.